This T cell receptor (beta chain) derives from a study of T cells in Graves' hyperthyroidism and ophthalmopathy. RNA transcripts yielded amplified TCR beta CDR3 regions. During a first-round RT-PCR of the TCR CDR3, the HTBI primer set was used. TCRdb analysed the multiplex PCR reads with MiXCR anew, one entry per CDR3 protein. The repertoire has about 660,000 distinct CDR3 sequences, about 45% of them found once; the top ten carry approximately 6.8%. This clonotype has only a few counts. Not enrolled were patients with uncontrolled infection, other autoimmune disease, pregnancy or lactation. The source is an adult man with Graves' disease, either hyperthyroidism or ophthalmopathy (not recorded which). Sequencing was carried out using peripheral blood or thyroid tissue (not recorded which).

CDR3: CASSTRQEQPEAFF. The CDR3 nucleotides read TGTGCCAGCAGCACCCGGCAGGAGCAACCTGAAGCTTTCTTT. This chain connects TRBV6-1 to TRBJ1-1; D unclear. The V end lost 6 bases, the J end lost 6 bases, and 17 bases lay between the germline ends. CDR1 is MNHNS and CDR2 is SASEGT in the germline V gene. CDR3 length: 14 amino acids.